This entry lists 7 T cell receptor beta chains sequenced from one sample in a study of blood T cell repertoires in COVID-19. Sequenced by immunoSEQ multiplex PCR; TCRdb stores in-frame clones only, minus some. The sample consists of 60,000 to 70,000 clones, about 80% of them appearing once. Sequencing was carried out using peripheral blood. Receptors originate from an elderly woman with acute or convalescent COVID-19.

The genes are TRBV29-1 and TRBJ1-1; TRBD1 is a possible D gene (5 bases). The CDR3 sequence is 12 residues long. V lost 0 bases, J lost 7 bases, and 9 bases lay in between. Germline V gene lookup returns CDR1 SQVTM and CDR2 ANQGSEA. In DNA, the CDR3 is TGCAGCGTTGAAGACCAGGGTTATGAAGCTTTCTTT. It translates to CSVEDQGYEAFF.

The V and J genes are TRBV18 and TRBJ2-3; 7 bases map to TRBD2. The junction had 5 bases not matched to a gene; V was cut back by 3 bases and J by 5 bases. The CDR3 has 14 residues. The germline V gene has CDR1 KGHSH and CDR2 LQKENI. CDR3 sequence reads: CASSPWGGKDTQYF. In DNA form, the CDR3 reads TGTGCCAGCTCACCTTGGGGGGGAAAAGATACGCAGTATTTT.

V gene TRBV5-4 combines with J gene TRBJ2-3; a weak D match, TRBD2 (5 bases). The CDR3 loop spans 16 amino acids. Trimming stripped 0 bases from V and 4 bases from J, with 15 bases between. Germline loops: CDR1 SGHNT, CDR2 YYREEE (reference sequence). The CDR3 DNA follows: TGTGCCAGCAGCTTGGCCCGAGGGTCCCCGGCAGATACGCAGTATTTT. Translated: CASSLARGSPADTQYF.

The genes are TRBV2 and TRBJ2-1; tentatively, D is TRBD2 (7 bases). V shed 6 bases and J shed 1 base, with 16 bases lying between them. From germline, CDR1 is SNHLY and CDR2 FYNNEI. The CDR3 covers 16 residues. The CDR3 coding sequence is TGTGCCAGCAGCGGGGCGGGGGCGGATTCCTACAATGAGCAGTTCTTC. Amino acid sequence: CASSGAGADSYNEQFF.

This chain connects TRBV29-1 to TRBJ2-1; 11 nucleotides agree with TRBD2. Losses at the gene ends were 4 bases for V and 3 bases for J; bases not matched to a gene: 5. This CDR3 spans 15 amino acids. From germline, CDR1 is SQVTM and CDR2 ANQGSEA. Here the CDR3 reads CSVGGTSGFYNEQFF. DNA for the CDR3: TGCAGCGTTGGGGGGACTAGCGGCTTCTACAATGAGCAGTTCTTC.

This clone was found a few times. This chain connects TRBV2 to TRBJ1-5; 9 positions agree with TRBD1. Germline CDR1 reads SNHLY; CDR2 reads FYNNEI. The CDR3 extends over 17 amino acids. With V trimmed by 7 bases and J by 5 bases, 15 bases remained unmatched. The CDR3 region has the DNA TGTGCCAGCACCCGCACCTGGGGACAGGGAGTATATCAGCCCCAGCATTTT. It is translated as CASTRTWGQGVYQPQHF.

The V call is TRBV30, the J call TRBJ1-1; TRBD1 might be the D (5 bases). Germline V lookup: CDR1 GTSNPN, CDR2 SVGIG (reference sequence). Deletions cut 2 bases from V and 3 bases from J, with 10 bases between. This CDR3 comprises 13 residues. This CDR3 reads CAWSNQGYTEAFF. CDR3 sequence (DNA): TGTGCCTGGAGTAATCAGGGCTACACTGAAGCTTTCTTT.